The present entry profiles one T cell receptor (beta chain) with its context. This sample is part of a study of T cell changes during pregnancy in multiple sclerosis. The V and J ends lost 3 bases and 3 bases, in that order; junction bases with no gene match: 5. CDR3 size: 16 residues. From germline, CDR1 is SGDLS and CDR2 YYNGEE. TCRdb keeps only in-frame clones here, not all; method: immunoSEQ multiplex PCR. The table shows fewer than 65,000 clones, with 75% to 95% occurring only once. The TCR sequence derives from a female donor in good health, enrolled as a control in a pregnancy study. Sequencing was performed on peripheral blood, taken in the third trimester of pregnancy. The chain couples TRBV9 to TRBJ2-7; 14 positions agree with TRBD2. CDR3 amino acids: CASSAGLAGGLYEQYF. The CDR3 bases are TGTGCCAGCAGCGCAGGACTAGCGGGAGGACTCTACGAGCAGTACTTC. The full variable domain, its missing parts supplied by reference TRBV9 and TRBJ2-7, is DSGVTQTPKHLITATGQRVTLRCSPRSGDLSVYWYQQSLDQGLQFLIQYYNGEERAKGNILERFSAQQFPDLHSELNLSSLELGDSALYFCASSAGLAGGLYEQYFGPGTRLTVT.